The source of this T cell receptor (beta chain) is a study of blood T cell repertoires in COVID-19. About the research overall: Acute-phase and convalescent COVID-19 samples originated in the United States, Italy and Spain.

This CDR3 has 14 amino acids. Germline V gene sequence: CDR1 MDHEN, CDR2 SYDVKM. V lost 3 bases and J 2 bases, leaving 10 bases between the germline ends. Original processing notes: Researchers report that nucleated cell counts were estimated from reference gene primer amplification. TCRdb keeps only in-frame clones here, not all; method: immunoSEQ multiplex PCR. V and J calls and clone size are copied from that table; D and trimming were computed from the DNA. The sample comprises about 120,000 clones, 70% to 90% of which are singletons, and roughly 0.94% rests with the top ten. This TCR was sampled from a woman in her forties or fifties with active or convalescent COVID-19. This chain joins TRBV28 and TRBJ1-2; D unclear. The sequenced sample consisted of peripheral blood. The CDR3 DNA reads TGTGCCAGCAGTTTTGGCGCCGGGAACTATGGCTACACCTTC. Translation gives CASSFGAGNYGYTF.